A single TCR beta chain is shown here with its context. Its matching antigen is unknown. The record originates from a study of T cell repertoires in cytomegalovirus infection. Overall study context: Evidence of both CMV infection and a matching HLA type came from public TCR beta signatures.

Germline V CDR1 and CDR2: ENHRY, SYGVKD. Trimming took 3 bases from V and 2 from J, leaving 11 bases between them. The CDR3 totals 14 residues. Via MiXCR, TCRdb re-called the reads, giving one row per CDR3 protein. Of some 300,000 distinct CDR3 sequences in the sample, about a tenth are singletons; the top ten hold 2% to 3%. Study results and caveats: Cumulative public TCR beta family frequency identified CMV carriers with the relevant HLA. The ex vivo response showed dominance by HLA-C-restricted CMV-specific TCR beta clonotypes.

Material: PBMCs. The V and J genes are TRBV10-3 and TRBJ2-7; D may be TRBD1 (5 bases). This sequence was found in a human donor in good health (CMV status not recorded). Some clones in this sample may be carry-over from other donors' samples. The CDR3, as DNA: TGTGCCATCAGTGAAGGTCAGGGAACCTACGAGCAGTACTTC. Translation gives CAISEGQGTYEQYF.